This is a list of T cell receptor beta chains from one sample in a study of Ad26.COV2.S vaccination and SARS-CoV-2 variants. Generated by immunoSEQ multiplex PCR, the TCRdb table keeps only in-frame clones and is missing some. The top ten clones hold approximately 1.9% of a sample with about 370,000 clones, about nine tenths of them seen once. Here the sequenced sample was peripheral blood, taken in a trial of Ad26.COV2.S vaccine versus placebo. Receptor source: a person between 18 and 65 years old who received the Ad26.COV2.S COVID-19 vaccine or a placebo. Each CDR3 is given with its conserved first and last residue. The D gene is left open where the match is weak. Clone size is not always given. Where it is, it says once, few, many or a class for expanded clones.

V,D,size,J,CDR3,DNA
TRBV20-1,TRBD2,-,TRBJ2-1,CSASRLAAYNEQFF,TGCAGTGCTAGTCGACTAGCGGCCTACAATGAGCAGTTCTTC
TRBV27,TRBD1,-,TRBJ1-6,CASSPTGTGASPLHF,TGTGCCAGCAGTCCGACCGGGACAGGGGCATCACCCCTCCACTTT
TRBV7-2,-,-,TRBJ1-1,CASSLAGGRSTEAFF,TGTGCCAGCAGCTTAGCGGGGGGGAGAAGCACTGAAGCTTTCTTT
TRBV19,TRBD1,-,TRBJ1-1,CASSMRTGATNTEAFF,TGTGCCAGTAGTATGCGGACAGGGGCTACGAACACTGAAGCTTTCTTT
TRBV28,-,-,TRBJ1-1,CASSFWENTEAFF,TGTGCCAGCAGTTTTTGGGAAAACACTGAAGCTTTCTTT
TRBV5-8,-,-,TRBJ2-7,CASSPGGGDYEQYF,TGTGCCAGCAGCCCAGGAGGAGGGGACTACGAGCAGTACTTC
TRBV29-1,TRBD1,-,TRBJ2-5,CSVGQGGETQYF,TGCAGCGTGGGACAGGGAGGAGAGACCCAGTACTTC
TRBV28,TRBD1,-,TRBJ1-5,CASSLDRGPSNQPQHF,TGTGCCAGCAGTCTCGACAGGGGACCTAGCAATCAGCCCCAGCATTTT
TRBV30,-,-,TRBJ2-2,CSSGSNTGELFF,TGTTCGAGCGGGTCGAACACCGGGGAGCTGTTTTTT
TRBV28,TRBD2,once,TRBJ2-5,CASRSGGTQYF,TGTGCCAGCAGGAGCGGGGGGACCCAGTACTTC
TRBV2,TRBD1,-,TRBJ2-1,CASARDRVSNEQFF,TGTGCCAGCGCCCGGGACAGGGTCTCGAATGAGCAGTTCTTC
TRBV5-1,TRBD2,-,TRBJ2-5,CATQRVGRGEETQYF,TGCGCCACCCAAAGGGTCGGGAGGGGCGAGGAGACCCAGTACTTC
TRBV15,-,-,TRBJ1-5,CATSRDNQPQHF,TGTGCCACCAGCAGAGATAATCAGCCCCAGCATTTT
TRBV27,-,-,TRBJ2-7,CASSLKTGKVYEQYF,TGTGCCAGCAGTTTAAAAACAGGGAAGGTTTACGAGCAGTACTTC
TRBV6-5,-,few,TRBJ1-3,CASTQGTTIYF,TGTGCCAGCACCCAGGGGACCACCATATATTTT
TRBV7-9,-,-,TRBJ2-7,CASSPGIGEQYF,TGTGCCAGCAGCCCAGGGATTGGCGAGCAGTACTTC
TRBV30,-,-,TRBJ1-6,CAWRRGGESPLHF,TGTGCCTGGAGGCGGGGGGGGGAATCACCCCTCCACTTT
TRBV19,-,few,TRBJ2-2,CASSIRYREGGELFF,TGTGCCAGTAGTATACGATACAGGGAAGGCGGGGAGCTGTTTTTT
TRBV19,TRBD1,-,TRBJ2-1,CASKTGTADNEQFF,TGTGCCAGCAAGACCGGGACAGCAGACAATGAGCAGTTCTTC
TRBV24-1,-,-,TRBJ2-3,CATSDPGSDPDTQYF,TGTGCCACCAGTGACCCAGGGAGTGACCCAGATACGCAGTATTTT
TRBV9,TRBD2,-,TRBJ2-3,CASSALAGDRPDTQYF,TGTGCCAGCAGCGCTTTAGCGGGAGATCGGCCAGATACGCAGTATTTT
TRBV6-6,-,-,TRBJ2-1,CASSYPGNEQFF,TGTGCCAGCAGTTACCCGGGCAATGAGCAGTTCTTC
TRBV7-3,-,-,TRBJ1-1,CASSSGRTGPLTEAFF,TGTGCCAGCAGCTCTGGGAGGACCGGACCCTTGACTGAAGCTTTCTTT
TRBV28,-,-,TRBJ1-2,CASISSANYGYTF,TGTGCCAGCATATCCTCTGCTAACTATGGCTACACCTTC
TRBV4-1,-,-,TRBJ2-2,CASSQVGLRVNTGELFF,TGCGCCAGCAGCCAAGTGGGGTTGCGGGTGAACACCGGGGAGCTGTTTTTT
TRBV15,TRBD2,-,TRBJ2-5,CATSPPGGETQYF,TGTGCCACCAGCCCCCCCGGGGGGGAGACCCAGTACTTC
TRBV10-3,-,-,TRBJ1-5,CAISVSGTSNQPQHF,TGTGCCATCAGTGTGTCAGGGACGAGCAATCAGCCCCAGCATTTT
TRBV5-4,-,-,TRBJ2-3,CASSLGVGLPDTQYF,TGTGCCAGCAGCTTGGGAGTAGGACTGCCGGATACGCAGTATTTT
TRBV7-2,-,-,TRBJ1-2,CASSPGRPGYTF,TGTGCCAGCAGCCCCGGGCGACCGGGCTACACCTTC
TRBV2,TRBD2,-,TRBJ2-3,CASSAIAGGPADTQYF,TGTGCCAGCAGTGCAATCGCGGGAGGGCCTGCAGATACGCAGTATTTT
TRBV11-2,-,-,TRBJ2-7,CASSLNSYEQYF,TGTGCCAGCAGCCTTAACAGCTACGAGCAGTACTTC
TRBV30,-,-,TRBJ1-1,CACIPATGRGTEAFF,TGTGCCTGTATACCAGCTACAGGGAGAGGGACTGAAGCTTTCTTT
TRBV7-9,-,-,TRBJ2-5,CASSLAQAAQETQYF,TGTGCCAGCAGCTTAGCGCAGGCTGCCCAAGAGACCCAGTACTTC
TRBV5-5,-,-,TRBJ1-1,CASSRVGATEAFF,TGTGCCAGCAGCCGCGTCGGGGCCACTGAAGCTTTCTTT
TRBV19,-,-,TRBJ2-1,CASSIAGGVGDNEQFF,TGTGCCAGTAGTATAGCAGGCGGGGTGGGTGACAATGAGCAGTTCTTC
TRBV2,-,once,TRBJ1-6,CASSEEVAGAFNSPLHF,TGTGCCAGCAGTGAAGAAGTGGCAGGGGCTTTTAATTCACCCCTCCACTTT
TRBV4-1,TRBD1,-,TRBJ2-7,CASSHRTGAVYEQYF,TGCGCCAGCAGCCATCGGACAGGGGCGGTATACGAGCAGTACTTC
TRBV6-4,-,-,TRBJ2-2,CASGTSTGELFF,TGTGCCAGCGGGACAAGCACCGGGGAGCTGTTTTTT
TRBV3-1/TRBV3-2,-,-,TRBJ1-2,CASSWGEHGYTF,TGTGCCAGCAGCTGGGGTGAACATGGCTACACCTTC
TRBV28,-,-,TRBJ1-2,CASTIGLSRYTF,TGTGCCAGCACCATTGGCCTTTCCCGCTACACCTTC
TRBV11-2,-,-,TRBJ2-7,CASSLQGLQGAYEQYF,TGTGCCAGCAGCCTACAAGGGCTACAGGGAGCCTACGAGCAGTACTTC
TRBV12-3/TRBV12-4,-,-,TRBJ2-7,CASSLVHEQYF,TGTGCCAGCAGTTTGGTTCACGAGCAGTACTTC
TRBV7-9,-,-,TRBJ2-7,CASSPPGPSRYEQYF,TGTGCCAGCAGCCCACCGGGACCGTCCCGTTACGAGCAGTACTTC
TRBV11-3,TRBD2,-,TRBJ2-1,CASSLLLAGGYNEQFF,TGTGCCAGCAGCTTACTACTAGCGGGAGGCTACAATGAGCAGTTCTTC
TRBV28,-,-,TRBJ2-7,CASSLGASSAKEQYF,TGTGCCAGCAGTTTAGGGGCTTCCTCCGCTAAGGAGCAGTACTTC
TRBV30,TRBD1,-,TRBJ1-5,CAWSPGGEQPQHF,TGTGCCTGGAGTCCAGGGGGAGAACAGCCCCAGCATTTT
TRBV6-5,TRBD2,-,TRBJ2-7,CASRAGLVENEQYF,TGTGCCAGCAGGGCCGGACTAGTGGAGAACGAGCAGTACTTC
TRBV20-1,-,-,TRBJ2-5,CSAHREETQYF,TGCAGTGCTCACAGGGAAGAGACCCAGTACTTC
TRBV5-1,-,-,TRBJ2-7,CASSLGTYPYEQYF,TGCGCCAGCAGCTTGGGGACATATCCCTACGAGCAGTACTTC
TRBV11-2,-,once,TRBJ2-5,CASSLQETQYF,TGTGCCAGCAGCCTCCAAGAGACCCAGTACTTC
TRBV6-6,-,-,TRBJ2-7,CATKAGAYEQYF,TGTGCCACTAAGGCAGGGGCCTACGAGCAGTACTTC
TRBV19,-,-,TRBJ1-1,CASNRDPNTEAFF,TGTGCCAGTAATCGGGACCCGAACACTGAAGCTTTCTTT
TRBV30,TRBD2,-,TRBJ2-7,CAWSARPGGAGYEQYF,TGTGCCTGGAGTGCACGCCCGGGAGGGGCGGGCTACGAGCAGTACTTC
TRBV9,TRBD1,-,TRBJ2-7,CASSVSGTGVGEQYF,TGTGCCAGCAGCGTCTCCGGGACAGGGGTGGGTGAGCAGTACTTC
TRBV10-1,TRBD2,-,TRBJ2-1,CAIGPRGAGGQNEQFF,TGCGCCATCGGCCCAAGAGGGGCGGGAGGGCAGAATGAGCAGTTCTTC
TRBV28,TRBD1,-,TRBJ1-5,CASTGQGFRSNQPQHF,TGTGCCAGCACGGGACAGGGCTTCAGAAGCAATCAGCCCCAGCATTTT
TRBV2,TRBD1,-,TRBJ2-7,CASSLRDRGALSEQYF,TGTGCCAGCAGCCTCCGGGACAGGGGGGCCCTCAGTGAGCAGTACTTC
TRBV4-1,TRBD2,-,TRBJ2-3,CASSQDPPPWAGGTDTQYF,TGCGCCAGCAGCCAAGATCCCCCCCCATGGGCGGGAGGAACAGATACGCAGTATTTT
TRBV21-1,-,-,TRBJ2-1,CASSKASKFSYNEQFF,TGTGCCAGCAGCAAAGCGAGCAAATTCTCCTACAATGAGCAGTTCTTC
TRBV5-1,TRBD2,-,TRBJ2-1,CASSPRAVTSVGEQFF,TGCGCCAGCTCACCCCGAGCGGTTACTAGCGTCGGTGAGCAGTTCTTC